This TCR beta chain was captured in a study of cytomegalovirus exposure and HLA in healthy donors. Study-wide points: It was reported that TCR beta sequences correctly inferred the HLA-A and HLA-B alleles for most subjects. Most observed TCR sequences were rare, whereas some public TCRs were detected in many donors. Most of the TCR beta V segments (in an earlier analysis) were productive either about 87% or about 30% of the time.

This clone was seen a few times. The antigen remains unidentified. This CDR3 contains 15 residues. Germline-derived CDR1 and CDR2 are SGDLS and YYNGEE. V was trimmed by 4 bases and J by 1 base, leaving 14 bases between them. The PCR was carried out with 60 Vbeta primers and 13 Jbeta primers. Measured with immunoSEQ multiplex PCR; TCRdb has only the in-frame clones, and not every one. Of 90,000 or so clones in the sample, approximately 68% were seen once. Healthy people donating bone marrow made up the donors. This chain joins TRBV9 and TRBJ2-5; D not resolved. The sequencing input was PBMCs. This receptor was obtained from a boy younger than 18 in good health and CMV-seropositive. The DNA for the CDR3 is TGTGCCAGCAGCCCCCGCGGATCTAGCCAAGAGACCCAGTACTTC. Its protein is CASSPRGSSQETQYF.